This T cell receptor (beta chain) is drawn from a study of shared T cell receptors in the human thymus. The repertoire was sequenced with immunoSEQ multiplex PCR; TCRdb's copy has only in-frame clones and lacks some. The profile shows over 650,000 clones, 87% of them singletons. Per the germline V gene, CDR1 is SGHDT and CDR2 is YYEEEE. The trim removed 2 bases at V and 0 bases at J, leaving 2 bases unmatched. The CDR3 covers 16 residues. These data were also reused for a study on human thymus T cells.

The gene calls are TRBV5-6 and TRBJ2-6, with 7 bases identical to TRBD1. The origin of this receptor is a boy less than two years old with a congenital heart defect. The sample was thymocytes. The CDR3 DNA is TGTGCCAGCAGCTTTCACAGGGGCTCTGGGGCCAACGTCCTGACTTTC. Translation gives CASSFHRGSGANVLTF. The whole variable domain, filled in from reference TRBV5-6 and TRBJ2-6, reads DAGVTQSPTHLIKTRGQQVTLRCSPKSGHDTVSWYQQALGQGPQFIFQYYEEEERQRGNFPDRFSGHQFPNYSSELNVNALLLGDSALYLCASSFHRGSGANVLTFGAGSRLTVL.